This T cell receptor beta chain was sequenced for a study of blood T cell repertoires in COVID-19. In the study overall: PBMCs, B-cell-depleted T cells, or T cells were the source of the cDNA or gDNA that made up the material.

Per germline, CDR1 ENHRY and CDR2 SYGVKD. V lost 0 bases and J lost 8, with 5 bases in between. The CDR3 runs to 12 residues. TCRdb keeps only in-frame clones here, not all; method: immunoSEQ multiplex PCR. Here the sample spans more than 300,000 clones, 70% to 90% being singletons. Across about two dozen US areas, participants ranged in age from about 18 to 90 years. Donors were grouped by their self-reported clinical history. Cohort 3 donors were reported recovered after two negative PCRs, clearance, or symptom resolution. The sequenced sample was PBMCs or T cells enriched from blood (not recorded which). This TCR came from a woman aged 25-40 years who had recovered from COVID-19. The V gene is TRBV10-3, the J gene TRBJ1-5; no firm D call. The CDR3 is CAISESREPQHF. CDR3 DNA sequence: TGTGCCATCAGTGAGTCGAGGGAGCCCCAGCATTTT.